This T cell receptor beta chain was captured in a study of graft-versus-host responses after intestinal transplantation. Study details: Among the recipients, transplants were multivisceral, liver-intestinal, or isolated intestinal. Recipients were all induced with anti-thymocyte globulin, then given tacrolimus and steroids for roughly three years. Study-level results: There were GvH clones found in recipient marrow, and some of them appeared first in ileum or blood.

V shed 3 bases and J 2 bases; nucleotides not matched to a gene: 9. The CDR3 has 16 residues. Germline V gene sequence: CDR1 SGHNT, CDR2 YYREEE (reference sequence). Sequencing was performed with immunoSEQ multiplex PCR; in TCRdb, only in-frame clones are kept and a portion is missing. The table shows 20,000 to 30,000 clones, with approximately 82% occurring only once. This clone was counted between two and nine times. Antigen specificity is unknown. V gene TRBV5-4 combines with J gene TRBJ1-1, with 8 bases fitting TRBD1. Source: PBMCs, taken almost 29 days after intestinal transplant. This sequence was found in a human patient who received an intestinal transplant, so some T cells may come from the graft donor. The CDR3 DNA follows: TGTGCCAGCAGCTATCGTCCGACAGGGGTTAACACTGAAGCTTTCTTT. It translates to CASSYRPTGVNTEAFF. The full variable domain, its missing parts supplied by reference TRBV5-4 and TRBJ1-1, is ETGVTQSPTHLIKTRGQQVTLRCSSQSGHNTVSWYQQALGQGPQFIFQYYREEENGRGNFPPRFSGLQFPNYSSELNVNALELDDSALYLCASSYRPTGVNTEAFFGQGTRLTVV.